The rows below give T cell receptor beta chains drawn from one sample of a study of T cells after yellow fever vaccination. TCRdb processed the 5' RACE reads anew with MiXCR; each CDR3 protein has one entry. The sample lists under 700,000 distinct CDR3 sequences, 17% occurring once. The sequencing here drew on PBMCs, taken about 5 days after the first yellow fever vaccination. The receptor source for this set is a man in his late teens or twenties who received the YFV17D yellow fever vaccine. Both conserved end residues are part of each CDR3. D genes are given only for firm matches. Not every row has a clone size; where given, it reads once, few, many or a size class.

clone_size,d_call,j_call,v_call,cdr3_nt,cdr3_aa
-,-,TRBJ2-7,TRBV18,TGTGCCAGCTCGTTACAGGGGAGGCGCGACGAGCAGTACTTC,CASSLQGRRDEQYF
-,TRBD2,TRBJ2-1,TRBV9,TGTGCCAGCAGCGTACACCCACTAGCGGGGGAGATGTATGAGCAGTTCTTC,CASSVHPLAGEMYEQFF
few,-,TRBJ2-2,TRBV7-2,TGTGCCAGCAGACCCTCCGGGACTCGGAACACCGGGGAGCTGTTTTTT,CASRPSGTRNTGELFF
-,-,TRBJ2-2,TRBV20-1,TGCAGTGCTAGAGAACCCGGCCGGATGCCCGTTGGGGAGCTGTTTTTT,CSAREPGRMPVGELFF
few,TRBD2,TRBJ2-1,TRBV25-1,TGTGCCAGCACGTCTAGCGGGGGGGCCTGGAATGAGCAGTTCTTC,CASTSSGGAWNEQFF
-,-,TRBJ2-3,TRBV29-1,TGCAGCGGACACAGGGTTCGGGATACGCAGTATTTT,CSGHRVRDTQYF
-,-,TRBJ2-2,TRBV19,TGTGCCAGTAGTATTGCGGGATATAGAACCGGGGAGCTGTTTTTT,CASSIAGYRTGELFF
-,-,TRBJ1-6,TRBV7-2,TGTGCCAGCAGTAAGGGGAATTCACCCCTCCACTTT,CASSKGNSPLHF
-,TRBD1,TRBJ2-1,TRBV28,TGTGCCAGCAGCCGGAAGGACAGGGATGGGAATGAGCAGTTCTTC,CASSRKDRDGNEQFF
few,-,TRBJ1-3,TRBV3-1,TGTGCCAGCAGCCAAGACTTGTGGGGGTCGGGAAACACCATATATTTT,CASSQDLWGSGNTIYF
few,-,TRBJ2-1,TRBV6-1,TGTGCCAGCAGCGGAGCAAGGGGCAGGGTAGGATCGGGGGAGCAGTTCTTC,CASSGARGRVGSGEQFF
many,-,TRBJ2-1,TRBV29-1,TGCAGCGTGGCCTGGTCCTACAATGAGCAGTTCTTC,CSVAWSYNEQFF
-,-,TRBJ2-6,TRBV18,TGTGCCAGCTCACCATCGGGACAACGGATCTCTGGGGCCAACGTCCTGACTTTC,CASSPSGQRISGANVLTF
few,TRBD1,TRBJ2-2,TRBV5-1,TGCGCCAGCAGCTTGGACGGGACAGCAACCGGGGAGCTGTTTTTT,CASSLDGTATGELFF
many,-,TRBJ2-2,TRBV20-1,TGCAGTGCTAGAGATCTGGAACCGACCGGGGAGCTGTTTTTT,CSARDLEPTGELFF
many,-,TRBJ1-1,TRBV4-1,TGCGCCAGCAGCCCCCGGGAGAACACTGAAGCTTTCTTT,CASSPRENTEAFF
few,-,TRBJ1-1,TRBV25-1,TGTGCCAGCAGTGAAATGGAGGGTAGCACTGAAGCTTTCTTT,CASSEMEGSTEAFF
few,TRBD2,TRBJ2-4,TRBV29-1,TGCAGCTACTGTCGGGGGACTAGCGGGGGAGAAAACATTCAGTACTTC,CSYCRGTSGGENIQYF
few,TRBD1,TRBJ1-4,TRBV6-5,TGTGCCAGCAGTTCTTTCGCCGGGACAGGGGCTGAAAAACTGTTTTTT,CASSSFAGTGAEKLFF
-,-,TRBJ2-2,TRBV11-2,TGTGCCAGCAGCTTTCACGGGGAGCTGTTTTTT,CASSFHGELFF
-,TRBD1,TRBJ1-6,TRBV6-5,TGTGCCAGCAGAACCGGGACAGATAATTCACCCCTCCACTTT,CASRTGTDNSPLHF
many,-,TRBJ1-6,TRBV14,TGTGCCAGCAGCCAAGGAAGGGAGTACTCACCCCTCCACTTT,CASSQGREYSPLHF
-,TRBD2,TRBJ2-3,TRBV9,TGTGCCAGCAGCACCTCAATACTAGCGGGGGGCACAGATACGCAGTATTTT,CASSTSILAGGTDTQYF
-,-,TRBJ1-4,TRBV24-1,TGTGCCACCAGTGATTCTTCGGGCAGCTTTAATGAAAAACTGTTTTTT,CATSDSSGSFNEKLFF
-,-,TRBJ1-2,TRBV9,TGTGCCAGCAGCCCCTTGGGTCTTGGCAACTATGGCTACACCTTC,CASSPLGLGNYGYTF
few,-,TRBJ2-5,TRBV4-3,TGCGCCAGCAGCCAAGATGCGCAGGTTGGGACCCAGTACTTC,CASSQDAQVGTQYF
few,-,TRBJ2-7,TRBV4-3,TGCGCCAGCAGCCCTCAACCCGGGGTCGGGCAGTACTTC,CASSPQPGVGQYF
-,TRBD2,TRBJ2-3,TRBV4-2,TGTGCCAGCAGCCAAGAAACGATTCGCGGGAGAGATACGCAGTATTTT,CASSQETIRGRDTQYF
-,TRBD2,TRBJ2-7,TRBV2,TGTGCCAGCAGTGAGGAGTTCGGGGGGTCCGAGCAGTACTTC,CASSEEFGGSEQYF
-,-,TRBJ2-3,TRBV27,TGTGCCAGCAGTTTATCGATGGGGAATACGCAGTATTTT,CASSLSMGNTQYF
-,-,TRBJ1-6,TRBV12-3/TRBV12-4,TGTGCCAGCAGTCCAACAGGGATGAAATCACCCCTCCACTTT,CASSPTGMKSPLHF
-,-,TRBJ2-5,TRBV9,TGTGCCAGCAGCGTAGTCGGAGAGACCCAGTACTTC,CASSVVGETQYF
-,-,TRBJ1-4,TRBV23-1,TGCGCCAGCTTACCTGACCTCGGGGAAAAACTGTTTTTT,CASLPDLGEKLFF
-,TRBD2,TRBJ2-1,TRBV20-1,TGCAGTGCTAGACCAACTAGCGGGGGGGGCAATGAGCAGTTCTTC,CSARPTSGGGNEQFF
-,-,TRBJ1-2,TRBV3-1,TGTGCCAGCAGCCAAAGTGGAAATGGCTACACCTTC,CASSQSGNGYTF
-,TRBD2,TRBJ2-2,TRBV6-1,TGTGCCAGCAGACAAGCGGGGGGCGAGGCCGGGGAGCTGTTTTTT,CASRQAGGEAGELFF
-,-,TRBJ1-2,TRBV4-1,TGCGCCAGCAGCCAGGCTTACTATGGCTACACCTTC,CASSQAYYGYTF
-,-,TRBJ2-7,TRBV6-5,TGTGCCAGCAGTTACTATCGGGGGAGCTCCTACGAGCAGTACTTC,CASSYYRGSSYEQYF
few,-,TRBJ2-1,TRBV20-1,TGCAGTGCTAGAACCAATGAGCAGTTCTTC,CSARTNEQFF
few,-,TRBJ1-6,TRBV14,TGTGCCAGCAGCCAAACGGGCTCCTATAATTCACCCCTCCACTTT,CASSQTGSYNSPLHF
few,TRBD2,TRBJ2-5,TRBV6-1,TGTGCCAGCAGGATTAGCGGGGGGCAAGAGACCCAGTACTTC,CASRISGGQETQYF
-,-,TRBJ2-6,TRBV30,TGTGCCCGGGACTCGAACTCTGGGGCCAACGTCCTGACTTTC,CARDSNSGANVLTF
many,TRBD1,TRBJ1-2,TRBV4-1,TGCGCCAGCAGCCAAGTAAATACAGGGGCCCTCTATGGCTACACCTTC,CASSQVNTGALYGYTF
few,-,TRBJ1-1,TRBV3-1,TGTGCCAGCAGCCAACAGGCGAACACTGAAGCTTTCTTT,CASSQQANTEAFF
-,TRBD1,TRBJ2-7,TRBV5-4,TGTGCCAGCACCAGACAGGGAATTCACTACGAGCAGTACTTC,CASTRQGIHYEQYF
many,-,TRBJ2-3,TRBV28,TGTGCCAGCAGCAGGGATGGCACAGATACGCAGTATTTT,CASSRDGTDTQYF